The next 26 T cell receptor beta chains were all read from a single sample in a study of cytomegalovirus exposure and HLA in healthy donors. Use of 60 Vbeta and 13 Jbeta primers characterized the PCR. The method was immunoSEQ multiplex PCR; TCRdb's version includes in-frame clones alone and lacks a portion of them. The sample consists of 65,000 to 85,000 clones, just over 70% of them appearing once. Specimen: PBMCs. The receptor source for this set is a man in his sixties in good health and CMV-seropositive.

The chain couples TRBV28 to TRBJ2-1; D may be TRBD2 (6 bases). The CDR3 totals 15 residues. Germline values: CDR1 MDHEN, CDR2 SYDVKM. The ends were cut back, 4 bases at V and 10 bases at J, with 20 bases in the middle. CDR3 sequence: CASSSPDVGGDEQFF. DNA for the CDR3: TGTGCCAGCAGTTCCCCGGACGTCGGGGGAGACGAGCAGTTCTTC.

This clone was detected a few times. The V call is TRBV18, the J call TRBJ2-7; D is unresolved. Per the germline V gene, CDR1 is KGHSH and CDR2 is LQKENI. The CDR3 length is 12 residues. Trimming removed 3 bases from V and 4 bases from J, with 7 bases in between. The CDR3: CASSPAEYEQYF. The CDR3 DNA follows: TGTGCCAGCTCACCGGCGGAATACGAGCAGTACTTC.

This chain links TRBV6-5 with TRBJ2-7, with 7 bases aligning to TRBD2. CDR3 length: 15 residues. Germline V gene sequence: CDR1 MNHEY, CDR2 SVGAGI. V lost 2 bases to trimming and J lost 1 base; unmatched junction nucleotides: 5. The CDR3 is CASSYAGVGSYEQYF. Here the CDR3 DNA reads TGTGCCAGCAGTTACGCGGGAGTAGGGTCCTACGAGCAGTACTTC.

This clone has more than one count but fewer than ten. The V call is TRBV9, the J call TRBJ2-2; no reliable D call. With 0 bases removed from V and 2 bases from J, the gap between germline ends came to 5 bases. The CDR3 length is 14 residues. The germline V gene has CDR1 SGDLS and CDR2 YYNGEE. The CDR3 protein is CASSVDSNTGELFF. The CDR3 nucleotides are TGTGCCAGCAGCGTAGATAGTAACACCGGGGAGCTGTTTTTT.

Only one count was recorded for this clone. The rearrangement links TRBV4-2 to TRBJ1-5; D possibly corresponds to TRBD1 (6 bases). CDR3 size: 17 residues. The V and J ends lost 0 bases and 4 bases respectively, with 16 bases between them. Germline values: CDR1 LGHNA, CDR2 YNFKEQ. CDR3 bases: TGTGCCAGCAGCCAAGAGATGACCGGACAGCTTAATCAGCCCCAGCATTTT. Protein product: CASSQEMTGQLNQPQHF.

The V and J genes are TRBV6-6 and TRBJ2-5; 7 bases are a match to TRBD2. Trimming at V came to 6 bases and at J to 7 bases, leaving 8 bases not matched to a gene. The CDR3 spans 13 residues. Looked up from germline, CDR1 is MNHNY and CDR2 is SVGAGI (reference sequence). In nucleotides, the CDR3 is TGTGCCAGCAGCACCGACGGGGGGTGGACCCAGTACTTC. It codes for CASSTDGGWTQYF.

The chain employs TRBV11-2 and TRBJ1-1, with D hard to call. Looked up from germline, CDR1 is SGHAT and CDR2 is FQNNGV. The CDR3 has 14 residues. V lost 3 bases to trimming and J lost 1 base, with 9 bases between them. The CDR3 DNA follows: TGTGCCAGCAGCTTTAGGACTGGGAACACTGAAGCTTTCTTT. Translation gives CASSFRTGNTEAFF.

With regard to this clone: Compared with germline, one end of the junction differs, possibly owing to a read error. The chain carries TRBV7-7 and TRBJ2-5, with 8 bases aligning to TRBD1. Per germline, CDR1 SSHAT and CDR2 FNYEAQ (reference sequence). This CDR3 comprises 16 residues. CDR3 amino acids: CASSLGGTGVRETQYF. DNA for the CDR3: TGTGCTAGCAGCTTAGGGGGGACAGGCGTACGGGAGACCCAGTACTTC.

V gene TRBV28 combines with J gene TRBJ1-1; perhaps TRBD1 as D (6 bases). This CDR3 region has 15 residues. CDR1 is MDHEN and CDR2 is SYDVKM in the germline V gene. Trimming pared 1 base from V and 3 bases from J, leaving 12 bases between. In DNA form, the CDR3 reads TGTGCCAGCAGTTTATCAAGGGGGGGAGACACTGAAGCTTTCTTT. This codes for CASSLSRGGDTEAFF.

The gene calls are TRBV7-2 and TRBJ2-7, with D unresolved. Looked up from germline, CDR1 is SGHTA and CDR2 is FQGNSA. This CDR3 is 13 amino acids long. Trimming took off 0 bases at V and 1 base at J, with 4 bases between the two ends. CDR3 residues: CASSLARSYEQYF. The CDR3 DNA follows: TGTGCCAGCAGCTTAGCTAGATCCTACGAGCAGTACTTC.

The V and J genes are TRBV4-2 and TRBJ1-5; 7 nucleotides align to TRBD1. After removal of 0 bases from V and 3 bases from J, the junction contained 5 bases not matched to a gene. Germline V CDR1 and CDR2: LGHNA, YNFKEQ. There are 16 residues in the CDR3. This CDR3 is CASSQDRTGPNQPQHF. In DNA form, the CDR3 reads TGTGCCAGCAGCCAAGATCGGACAGGCCCCAATCAGCCCCAGCATTTT.

V is TRBV11-2 and J is TRBJ2-5; possibly TRBD2 for D (5 bases). There are 13 residues in the CDR3. V gave up 4 bases and J gave up 5 bases, with 11 bases separating them. The germline CDR1 and CDR2 sequences are SGHAT and FQNNGV. CDR3 amino acids: CASSSRPGETQYF. DNA of the CDR3: TGTGCCAGCAGCTCCAGGCCGGGGGAGACCCAGTACTTC.

In this sample, this clone turned up a few times. This sequence joins TRBV2 and TRBJ1-1, with a possible D match to TRBD1 (5 bases). CDR1 SNHLY and CDR2 FYNNEI come from the germline V gene. Deletions cut 11 bases from V and 5 bases from J, with 21 bases between. The CDR3 extends over 14 amino acids. The chain's CDR3 is CAGDGGELLTEAFF. In DNA form, the CDR3 reads TGTGCCGGAGACGGGGGGGAGCTTCTGACTGAAGCTTTCTTT.

Notes on this clone: Other DNA sequences of this sample code for an identical CDR3. V usage is TRBV10-3 and J usage is TRBJ2-7; the match to TRBD2 covers 8 bases. CDR1 is ENHRY and CDR2 is SYGVKD in the germline V gene. The J segment lost 4 bases and the V segment lost 6 bases, leaving 8 bases of the junction unmatched. The length of the CDR3 is 14 residues. CDR3 in amino acids: CAISTGTSGYEQYF. The CDR3 nucleotides read TGTGCCATCAGCACCGGTACTAGCGGTTACGAGCAGTACTTC.

This clone was seen only a few times. This chain joins TRBV18 and TRBJ2-5; TRBD1 matches at 7 bases. The end of the DNA fits TRBJ2-7 better, so the J call may be wrong. This CDR3 has 14 residues. Germline CDR1 is KGHSH and CDR2 is LQKENI. CDR3 coding DNA: TGTGCCAGCTTAGCTCGGACAGGCCGGGGCGAGCAGTACTTC. It translates to CASLARTGRGEQYF.

The gene calls are TRBV19 and TRBJ2-7; 12 nucleotides agree with TRBD2. Germline values: CDR1 LNHDA, CDR2 SQIVND (reference sequence). The trim removed 5 bases at V and 5 bases at J, leaving 4 bases unmatched. This CDR3 comprises 14 residues. CDR3 amino acids: CASSPLAGGDEQYF. The CDR3 region has the DNA TGTGCCAGTAGTCCACTAGCGGGAGGAGACGAGCAGTACTTC.

In DNA form, the CDR3 reads TGTGCCAGCAGCTTAAGGCGGGGCACAGATACGCAGTATTTT. It encodes CASSLRRGTDTQYF. The J gene is TRBJ2-3, the V gene TRBV7-2; D might be TRBD2 (5 bases). The length of the CDR3 is 14 residues. Germline CDR1 SGHTA, CDR2 FQGNSA. V dropped 2 bases and J dropped 1 base, with 7 bases sitting between them.

The rearrangement joins TRBV5-4 to TRBJ1-6; D is ambiguous. The V end was cut by 4 bases, the J end by 18 bases, with 20 bases between. CDR1 is SGHNT and CDR2 is YYREEE in the germline V gene (reference sequence). CDR3 length equals 13 residues. The CDR3 is CASSMGGPSANHF. CDR3 in DNA: TGTGCCAGCAGCATGGGCGGGCCATCGGCCAACCACTTT.

V and J are TRBV7-9 and TRBJ2-1, with 9 bases aligning to TRBD1. Per germline, CDR1 SEHNR and CDR2 FQNEAQ (reference sequence). CDR3 length: 15 residues. V trimming: 1 base; J trimming: 4 bases; junction bases outside the gene matches: 2. The CDR3 nucleotides read TGTGCCAGCAGCTTAGGACAGGGGGTATACAATGAGCAGTTCTTC. Its translation is CASSLGQGVYNEQFF.

The V gene is TRBV5-6, the J gene TRBJ2-7; possible D gene TRBD1, 6 bases. Trimming cost V 0 bases and J 2 bases, with 9 bases left between them. Germline assignment: CDR1 SGHDT and CDR2 YYEEEE. The CDR3 is made up of 14 amino acids. The CDR3 sequence is CASSLEGHPYEQYF. The CDR3 nucleotides read TGTGCCAGCAGCTTGGAGGGACACCCCTACGAGCAGTACTTC.

The chain links TRBV25-1 to TRBJ2-1; maybe TRBD1 (6 bases). The CDR3 is 15 residues long. Trimming pared 4 bases from V and 0 bases from J, leaving 10 bases between. Germline V gene lookup returns CDR1 MGHDK and CDR2 SYGVNS. CDR3 residues: CASSADRSSYNEQFF. In DNA, the CDR3 is TGTGCCAGCAGTGCCGACAGGAGCTCCTACAATGAGCAGTTCTTC.

The chain couples TRBV11-2 to TRBJ1-2, with D possibly being TRBD1 (6 bases). This CDR3 is 13 amino acids long. The germline CDR1 and CDR2 sequences are SGHAT and FQNNGV. V lost 3 bases to trimming and J lost 4 bases, with 9 bases between them. CDR3 nucleotides: TGTGCCAGCAGCTTTCAGGGGACCTATGGCTACACCTTC. It translates to CASSFQGTYGYTF.

The gene calls are TRBV4-1 and TRBJ2-7, with unresolved D. This CDR3 is built from 16 residues. V lost 4 bases and J 1 base, leaving 17 bases between the germline ends. In germline, CDR1 is MGHRA, CDR2 YSYEKL. CDR3 bases: TGCGCCAGCAGCCCTTCTGCCCTCCACAGTTCCTACGAGCAGTACTTC. This translates into CASSPSALHSSYEQYF.

This clone was counted between two and nine times. The V gene is TRBV11-2, the J gene TRBJ1-2; D might be TRBD1 (6 bases). This CDR3 has 13 residues. Germline CDR1 reads SGHAT; CDR2 reads FQNNGV. V lost 5 bases, J lost 8 bases, and 15 bases lay in between. CDR3 coding DNA: TGTGCCAGCAGCCCAACCACAGGGACCGGCTACACCTTC. Translation: CASSPTTGTGYTF.

The chain is built from TRBV6-5 and TRBJ2-5; 7 bases are shared with TRBD1. The germline CDR1 and CDR2 sequences are MNHEY and SVGAGI. V was pared by 6 bases and J by 1 base, with 5 bases of the junction left unmatched. The CDR3 runs 14 residues. CDR3 coding DNA: TGTGCCAGCAGCACCGGGACAGTCCAAGAGACCCAGTACTTC. Its translation is CASSTGTVQETQYF.

This clone was counted between two and nine times. This chain connects TRBV6-1 to TRBJ2-3, with 14 bases fitting TRBD2. Germline lookup yields CDR1 MNHNS and CDR2 SASEGT. This CDR3 comprises 15 residues. J was trimmed by 7 bases and V by 5 bases; bases with no gene match: 5. Here the CDR3 DNA reads TGTGCCAGCAGTCAGACTAGCGGGGGGGCGTATACGCAGTATTTT. Protein product: CASSQTSGGAYTQYF.